Listed below are T cell receptor beta chains from one sample, sequenced in a study of beta chain features in type 1 diabetes. The table came from immunoSEQ multiplex PCR; TCRdb's copy has only in-frame clones and leaves some out. The data show 300,000 to 450,000 clones, approximately 12% seen once. The sample consisted of naive CD4+ T cells from blood. Receptor source: a woman between 18 and 29 years old with type 1 diabetes. Each CDR3 is given with its conserved first and last residue. The D gene is left open where the match is weak. Clone size is given for some rows only: seen once, a few or many times, or a class if the clone is expanded.

J	size	D	V	DNA	CDR3
TRBJ1-2	few	NA	TRBV4-3	TGCGCCAGCAGCCAGGCCGGGACACTTTATGGCTACACCTTC	CASSQAGTLYGYTF
TRBJ1-2	few	TRBD1	TRBV19	TGTGCCAGTAGCCCGGACAGGGGTAACTATGGCTACACCTTC	CASSPDRGNYGYTF
TRBJ1-5	NA	TRBD1	TRBV6-6	TGTGCCAGCAGTCGACAGGGGGCCGATCAGCCCCAGCATTTT	CASSRQGADQPQHF
TRBJ2-5	few	TRBD1	TRBV5-4	TGTGCCAGCAGCCCCAGGCGACCGGGACAGCAAGAGACCCAGTACTTC	CASSPRRPGQQETQYF
TRBJ2-7	NA	TRBD1	TRBV7-9	TGTGCCAGCAGCTCGGGACAGGGATCCTACGAGCAGTACTTC	CASSSGQGSYEQYF
TRBJ2-7	few	NA	TRBV7-2	TGTGCCAGCAGCTCACAGGGCTCTCACTACGAGCAGTACTTC	CASSSQGSHYEQYF
TRBJ2-5	NA	NA	TRBV2	TGTGCCAGCAGTGTTCTGGTTTCGCGTGAGACCCAGTACTTC	CASSVLVSRETQYF
TRBJ2-7	few	TRBD2	TRBV9	TGTGCCAGCAGTCGGGGGGTCGGACTAGTAAACGAGCAGTACTTC	CASSRGVGLVNEQYF
TRBJ2-3	few	NA	TRBV9	TGTGCCAGCAGCACCCCAGGCCGCACAGATACGCAGTATTTT	CASSTPGRTDTQYF
TRBJ2-7	NA	TRBD2	TRBV7-2	TGTGCCAGCAGCGCCCGACTAGCGGAAACCTCCGAGCAGTACTTC	CASSARLAETSEQYF
TRBJ1-2	few	TRBD1	TRBV30	TGTGCCTCGACGTACTCCGGGACAGGCTATAACTATGGCTACACCTTC	CASTYSGTGYNYGYTF
TRBJ2-2	few	TRBD2	TRBV10-3	TGTGCCATCAGTGGTACTAGCGGGGGCGACACCGGGGAGCTGTTTTTT	CAISGTSGGDTGELFF
TRBJ2-3	few	TRBD2	TRBV7-3	TGTGCCAGCAGCTCTAGCGGCAACACAGATACGCAGTATTTT	CASSSSGNTDTQYF
TRBJ1-4	NA	TRBD1	TRBV12-5	TGTGCTAGTGGTTCGGGACAGGGGAACGAAAAACTGTTTTTT	CASGSGQGNEKLFF
TRBJ1-4	few	NA	TRBV30	TGTGCCTGGACTGTTCCTGCAACTAATGAAAAACTGTTTTTT	CAWTVPATNEKLFF
TRBJ2-1	NA	TRBD1	TRBV6-6	TGTGCCAGCAGCCCCGGGACAGGGGTGGTCTACAATGAGCAGTTCTTC	CASSPGTGVVYNEQFF
TRBJ2-7	NA	TRBD1	TRBV28	TGTGCCAGCAGACAGGGGGGTGAATACGAGCAGTACTTC	CASRQGGEYEQYF
TRBJ2-7	few	NA	TRBV5-1	TGCGCCAGCAGCTTTAATGGGCAGTCCTACGAGCAGTACTTC	CASSFNGQSYEQYF
TRBJ1-2	NA	NA	TRBV5-1	TGCGCCAGCAGCTTATCGGACATTAGAGACTATGGCTACACCTTC	CASSLSDIRDYGYTF
TRBJ1-5	few	NA	TRBV30	TGTGCCTGGAGTCGGGGTTTGGGCAATCAGCCCCAGCATTTT	CAWSRGLGNQPQHF
TRBJ2-7	NA	NA	TRBV28	TGTGCCGGCCAGAAAAGTCCTTCCTACGAGCAGTACTTC	CAGQKSPSYEQYF
TRBJ1-2	few	NA	TRBV7-9	TGTGCCAGCAGCTTAGGCGGGAGGGACAGCTACACCTTC	CASSLGGRDSYTF
TRBJ1-2	few	TRBD1	TRBV19	TGTGCCAGTACCCCCGGACAGGGAGCTAACTATGGCTACACCTTC	CASTPGQGANYGYTF
TRBJ1-1	few	NA	TRBV7-9	TGTGCCAGCAGTCCCGTTCCCCGAGAGACTGAAGCTTTCTTT	CASSPVPRETEAFF
TRBJ2-6	few	NA	TRBV21-1	NA	CASRSGTGDVASGANVLTF
TRBJ2-3	few	NA	TRBV7-2	TGTGCCAGCAGCTTAGCGTCCCCGGGGGGCACAGATACGCAGTATTTT	CASSLASPGGTDTQYF